Listed below are T cell receptor beta chains from one sample, sequenced in a study of T cell responses to AZD1222 COVID-19 vaccine. Sequencing used immunoSEQ multiplex PCR; TCRdb keeps in-frame clones, though not all of them. The sample consists of about 76,000 clones, 60% to 85% of them appearing once. The specimen was peripheral blood, collected 28 days after the second dose of the MenACWY control vaccine. These receptors all come from an adult who received the MenACWY meningococcal vaccine as a control. The CDR3 runs from the conserved cysteine through the conserved F or W. The order of the fields is J gene, V gene, D gene, clone size, CDR3 protein, CDR3 DNA. The D gene is left open where the match is weak. The listing skips clone size in some rows; elsewhere it reads once, few, many or a size class.

TRBJ1-2 | TRBV6-4 | - | - | CASSDSFSREDYGYTF | TGTGCCAGCAGTGACTCGTTCTCCAGAGAGGACTATGGCTACACCTTC
TRBJ2-7 | TRBV6-6 | - | - | CASATRTSLYEQYF | TGTGCCAGCGCAACAAGGACGTCTCTCTACGAGCAGTACTTC
TRBJ2-1 | TRBV29-1 | TRBD2 | - | CSVQASGGTEQFF | TGCAGCGTTCAAGCTAGCGGGGGTACTGAGCAGTTCTTC
TRBJ1-1 | TRBV30 | TRBD1 | - | CAWSEPGQGLAYTEAFF | TGTGCCTGGAGTGAACCAGGACAGGGATTAGCTTACACTGAAGCTTTCTTT
TRBJ2-2 | TRBV7-9 | TRBD1 | - | CASRGDRGGGNTGELFF | TGTGCCAGCAGGGGCGACAGGGGAGGAGGGAACACCGGGGAGCTGTTTTTT
TRBJ1-1 | TRBV5-6 | - | once | CASSYGPRENTEAFF | TGTGCCAGCAGCTATGGGCCTCGAGAGAACACTGAAGCTTTCTTT
TRBJ1-1 | TRBV7-9 | - | - | CASSPRRAGTEAFF | TGTGCCAGCAGCCCCCGGCGAGCTGGGACTGAAGCTTTCTTT
TRBJ2-2 | TRBV9 | - | - | CASSVSPGAGELFF | TGTGCCAGCAGCGTTTCCCCCGGAGCCGGGGAGCTGTTTTTT
TRBJ1-2 | TRBV28 | - | - | CASSPGEGQLYGYTF | TGTGCCAGCAGTCCGGGGGAAGGCCAGCTCTATGGCTACACCTTC
TRBJ2-3 | TRBV7-9 | - | - | CASTLGGTDTQYF | TGTGCCAGCACCCTCGGGGGCACAGATACGCAGTATTTT
TRBJ1-6 | TRBV27 | - | - | CASSLEGIRSPLHF | TGTGCCAGCAGTTTGGAGGGGATCCGTTCACCCCTCCACTTT
TRBJ1-2 | TRBV6-5 | - | - | CASSPNPGSYGYTF | TGTGCCAGCAGCCCCAACCCCGGATCCTATGGCTACACCTTC
TRBJ1-5 | TRBV30 | - | - | CAWSVKRTSVIRGNQPQHF | TGTGCCTGGAGTGTAAAAAGGACATCCGTGATCCGGGGCAATCAGCCCCAGCATTTT
TRBJ1-3 | TRBV6-1 | - | - | CASSEQSSGNTIYF | TGTGCCAGCAGTGAACAGAGCTCTGGAAACACCATATATTTT
TRBJ1-4 | TRBV19 | - | - | CASSIARVPNEKLFF | TGTGCCAGTAGTATAGCAAGGGTGCCTAATGAAAAACTGTTTTTT
TRBJ1-5 | TRBV9 | - | - | CASSVGGDSNQPQHF | TGTGCCAGCAGCGTAGGGGGGGATAGCAATCAGCCCCAGCATTTT
TRBJ1-1 | TRBV13 | - | - | CASSQPNTEAFF | TGTGCCAGCAGCCAACCGAACACTGAAGCTTTCTTT
TRBJ1-6 | TRBV21-1 | - | - | CASSKDGTGGNSPLHF | TGTGCCAGCAGCAAAGATGGGACAGGGGGCAATTCACCCCTCCACTTT
TRBJ2-1 | TRBV19 | - | once | CASTRGNNEQFF | TGTGCCAGTACGAGGGGGAACAATGAGCAGTTCTTC
TRBJ2-1 | TRBV10-3 | - | - | CASSYRVQNEQFF | TGTGCCTCCTCATACAGGGTACAAAATGAGCAGTTCTTC
TRBJ2-1 | TRBV6-2/TRBV6-3 | - | few | CASSYSLWSWENNEQFF | TGTGCCAGCAGTTATTCTTTATGGTCCTGGGAAAACAATGAGCAGTTCTTC
TRBJ1-5 | TRBV7-2 | - | - | CASSLALWGGQPQHF | TGTGCCAGCAGCTTAGCGCTTTGGGGCGGGCAGCCCCAGCATTTT
TRBJ2-5 | TRBV7-2 | TRBD2 | - | CASSLRAGFQETQYF | TGTGCCAGCTCCCTCCGAGCGGGGTTCCAAGAGACCCAGTACTTC
TRBJ1-2 | TRBV19 | - | - | CASSPSRDAIYGYTF | TGTGCCAGTAGTCCGAGTCGAGACGCTATCTATGGCTACACCTTC
TRBJ2-1 | TRBV5-1 | - | - | CASRRQAGDNEQFF | TGCGCCAGCAGAAGGCAGGCAGGGGACAATGAGCAGTTCTTC
TRBJ1-6 | TRBV5-5 | - | - | CASSLRDADSPLHF | TGTGCCAGCAGCTTGCGGGACGCGGATTCACCCCTCCACTTT
TRBJ1-6 | TRBV7-2 | - | - | CASSLVLMGFNSPLHF | TGTGCCAGCAGCTTAGTGCTGATGGGTTTTAATTCACCCCTCCACTTT
TRBJ2-7 | TRBV7-2 | TRBD1 | - | CASSSLTGTVDEQYF | TGTGCCAGCAGCTCCCTCACCGGGACAGTGGACGAGCAGTACTTC
TRBJ1-1 | TRBV12-3/TRBV12-4 | TRBD1 | - | CASSFQGGTEAFF | TGTGCCAGCAGTTTCCAGGGGGGCACTGAAGCTTTCTTT
TRBJ2-6 | TRBV4-2 | - | - | CASSRVGGVGANVLTF | TGTGCCAGCAGCCGAGTAGGGGGGGTTGGGGCCAACGTCCTGACTTTC
TRBJ1-1 | TRBV30 | - | once | CAWRALVGSDTEAFF | TGTGCCTGGAGAGCCCTGGTGGGTTCAGACACTGAAGCTTTCTTT
TRBJ1-1 | TRBV4-1 | - | - | CASSQTALGEAFF | TGCGCCAGCAGCCAAACAGCGTTGGGAGAAGCTTTCTTT
TRBJ1-1 | TRBV19 | - | once | CASSINGAGTEAFF | TGTGCCAGTAGTATCAACGGGGCAGGGACTGAAGCTTTCTTT
TRBJ1-1 | TRBV12-3/TRBV12-4 | - | - | CASSPRSETEAFF | TGTGCCAGCAGTCCGCGATCAGAGACTGAAGCTTTCTTT
TRBJ2-5 | TRBV20-1 | - | - | CSARTDETQYF | TGCAGTGCCCGGACAGATGAGACCCAGTACTTC
TRBJ1-4 | TRBV30 | - | - | CAWSVGTVIEKLFF | TGTGCCTGGAGCGTAGGGACGGTAATTGAAAAACTGTTTTTT